This T cell receptor (beta chain) stems from a study of T cells in women clearing cervical HPV infection. Comment on this clone: Its antigen remains unknown. With the read ending 3 residues before the CDR3 end, the germline J gene is used to fill in that end.

Method: immunoSEQ multiplex PCR; TCRdb's copy keeps in-frame clones and lacks some. The listing records around 30,000 clones. The CDR3 extends over 14 amino acids. CDR1 is SGHNT, CDR2 YENEEA, per germline. Trimming took off 1 base at V and 1 base at J, with 8 bases between the two ends. Regarding the study as a whole: Richness plus V gene abundances separated cases from controls with AUC about 0.8. Repertoire richness, not evenness, was significantly elevated in CIN3+ cases versus controls.

The V gene is TRBV11-3, the J gene TRBJ2-7; D unresolved. Sequenced input: blood buffy coat. The TCR was taken from a woman between 18 and 70 years old with a cervical HPV16 infection that either progressed to CIN3+ or cleared (not recorded which). Partial CDR3 DNA: TGTGCCAGCAGCTTAGGCAGGTTTTCCTACGAG. Its protein is CASSLGRFSYE. The entire CDR3 reads CASSLGRFSYEQYF.